This TCR beta chain is drawn from a study of patients and donors after allogeneic stem cell transplantation. In the case of this clonotype: One end of the junction varies from germline; a read error may be responsible.

TCRdb independently ran MiXCR on the RT-PCR reads; one entry per CDR3 protein. The repertoire holds 920,000 or so distinct CDR3 sequences, with about 20% as singletons. Germline V lookup: CDR1 LGHDT, CDR2 YNNKEL (reference sequence). The CDR3 covers 12 residues. The chain combines TRBV3-1 with TRBJ2-7; possibly TRBD1 or TRBD2 for D (5 bases each). This receptor was identified in a human donor who was either an allogeneic HSCT recipient or a stem cell or donor lymphocyte infusion donor (not recorded which). It is not recorded whose cells these are; they may come from a transplant donor. The sequencing sample was made of blood, either unsorted or a sorted T cell fraction (not recorded which). The CDR3 region has the DNA TGTGCCAGCAGCCAAGGAGGGGCAGGGTCAAACTTC. Its translation: CASSQGGAGSNF.